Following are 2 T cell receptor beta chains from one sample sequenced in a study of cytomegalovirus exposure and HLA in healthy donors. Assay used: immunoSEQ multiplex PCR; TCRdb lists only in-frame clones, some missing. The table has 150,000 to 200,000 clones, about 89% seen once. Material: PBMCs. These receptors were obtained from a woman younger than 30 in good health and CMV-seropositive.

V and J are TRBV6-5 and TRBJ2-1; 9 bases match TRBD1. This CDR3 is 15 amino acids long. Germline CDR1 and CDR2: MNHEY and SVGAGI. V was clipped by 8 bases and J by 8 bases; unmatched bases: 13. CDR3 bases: TGTGCCAGCGGCGACAGGGGGGGAGTCAGGGATGAGCAGTTCTTC. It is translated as CASGDRGGVRDEQFF.

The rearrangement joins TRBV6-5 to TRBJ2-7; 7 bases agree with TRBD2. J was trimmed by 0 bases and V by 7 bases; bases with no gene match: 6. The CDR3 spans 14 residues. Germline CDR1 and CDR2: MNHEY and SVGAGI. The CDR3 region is CASKRAGNSYEQYF. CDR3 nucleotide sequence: TGTGCCAGCAAACGAGCGGGAAACTCCTACGAGCAGTACTTC.